The clone carrying this T cell receptor (beta chain) came up a few times. Its antigen is unidentified. This sample was included in a study of T and B cells in COVID-19 patients. About the study: COVID-19 patients gave peripheral blood either during active infection or after recovery.

Per the germline V gene, CDR1 is MNHEY and CDR2 is SVGEGT. J was trimmed by 2 bases and V by 2 bases; bases with no gene match: 5. The CDR3 totals 15 residues. Each TRB amplification used roughly 220-550 ng of genomic DNA from blood. Study results and limitations: CD4+, regulatory T cell, CD8+ and sorted SARS-CoV-2-responsive or tetramer+ T cells were not yet sequenced. Of 2,000 to 2,500 TCR clusters found only in the recovered cohort, 31 had low generation probability.

TRB rearrangements were amplified by multiplex PCR with BIOMED2 TRB-A/B primers. MiXCR, applied by TCRdb to the multiplex PCR reads, yields one record per CDR3 protein. The data hold 6,500 to 8,000 distinct CDR3 sequences, with approximately 24% observed a single time. This rearrangement joins TRBV6-2 or TRBV6-3 to TRBJ2-7; 8 bases match TRBD2. Specimen: blood. The TCR originated in a human donor with active COVID-19. The CDR3 protein is CASSYGLAGTYEQYF. For the CDR3, the DNA is TGTGCCAGCAGTTACGGATTAGCGGGGACCTACGAGCAGTACTTC.